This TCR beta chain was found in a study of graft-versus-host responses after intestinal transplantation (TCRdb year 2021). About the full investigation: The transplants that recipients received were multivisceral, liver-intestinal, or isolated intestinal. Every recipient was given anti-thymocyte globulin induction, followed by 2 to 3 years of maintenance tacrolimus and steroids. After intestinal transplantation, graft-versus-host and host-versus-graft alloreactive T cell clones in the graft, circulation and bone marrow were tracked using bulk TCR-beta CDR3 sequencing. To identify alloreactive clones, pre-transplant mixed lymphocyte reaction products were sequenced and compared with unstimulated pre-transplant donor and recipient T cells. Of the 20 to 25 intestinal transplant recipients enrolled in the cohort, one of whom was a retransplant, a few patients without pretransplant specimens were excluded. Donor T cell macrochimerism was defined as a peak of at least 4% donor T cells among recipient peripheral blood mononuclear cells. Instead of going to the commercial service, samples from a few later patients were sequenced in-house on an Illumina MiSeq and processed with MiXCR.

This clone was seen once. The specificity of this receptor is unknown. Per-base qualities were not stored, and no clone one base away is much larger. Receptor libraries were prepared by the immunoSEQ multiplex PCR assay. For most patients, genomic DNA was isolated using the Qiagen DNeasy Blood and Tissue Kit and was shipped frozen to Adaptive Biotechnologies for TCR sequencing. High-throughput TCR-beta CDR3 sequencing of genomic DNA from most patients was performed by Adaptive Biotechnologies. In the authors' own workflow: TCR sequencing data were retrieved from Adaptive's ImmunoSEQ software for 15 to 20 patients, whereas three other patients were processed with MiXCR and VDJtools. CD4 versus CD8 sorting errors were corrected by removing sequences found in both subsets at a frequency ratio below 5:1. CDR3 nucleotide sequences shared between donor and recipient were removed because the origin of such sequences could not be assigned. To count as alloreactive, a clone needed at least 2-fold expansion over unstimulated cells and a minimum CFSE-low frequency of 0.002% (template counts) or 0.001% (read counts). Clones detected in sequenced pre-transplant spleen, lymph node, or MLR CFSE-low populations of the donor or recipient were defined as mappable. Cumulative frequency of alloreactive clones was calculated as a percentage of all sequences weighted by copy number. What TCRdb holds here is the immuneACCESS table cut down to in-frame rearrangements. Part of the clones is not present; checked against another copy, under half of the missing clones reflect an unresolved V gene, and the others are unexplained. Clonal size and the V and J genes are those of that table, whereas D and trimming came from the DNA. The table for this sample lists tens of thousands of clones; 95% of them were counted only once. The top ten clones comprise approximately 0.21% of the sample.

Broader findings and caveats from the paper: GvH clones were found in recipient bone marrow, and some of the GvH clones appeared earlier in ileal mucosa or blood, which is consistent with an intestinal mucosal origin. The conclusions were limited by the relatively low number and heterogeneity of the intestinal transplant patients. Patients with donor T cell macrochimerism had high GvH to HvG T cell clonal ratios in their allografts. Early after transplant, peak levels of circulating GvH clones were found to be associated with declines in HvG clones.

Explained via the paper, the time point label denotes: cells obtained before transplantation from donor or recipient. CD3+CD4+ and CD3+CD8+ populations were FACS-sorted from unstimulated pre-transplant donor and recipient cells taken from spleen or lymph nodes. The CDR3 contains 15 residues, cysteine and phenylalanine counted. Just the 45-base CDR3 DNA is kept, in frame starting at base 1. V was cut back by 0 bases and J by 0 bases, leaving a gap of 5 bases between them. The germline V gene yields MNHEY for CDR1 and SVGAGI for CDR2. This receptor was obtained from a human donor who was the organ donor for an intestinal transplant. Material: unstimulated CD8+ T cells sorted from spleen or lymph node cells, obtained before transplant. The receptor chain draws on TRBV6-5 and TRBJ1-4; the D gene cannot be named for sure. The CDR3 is CASSYSEATNEKLFF. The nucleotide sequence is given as TGTGCCAGCAGTTACTCAGAAGCAACTAATGAAAAACTGTTTTTT.